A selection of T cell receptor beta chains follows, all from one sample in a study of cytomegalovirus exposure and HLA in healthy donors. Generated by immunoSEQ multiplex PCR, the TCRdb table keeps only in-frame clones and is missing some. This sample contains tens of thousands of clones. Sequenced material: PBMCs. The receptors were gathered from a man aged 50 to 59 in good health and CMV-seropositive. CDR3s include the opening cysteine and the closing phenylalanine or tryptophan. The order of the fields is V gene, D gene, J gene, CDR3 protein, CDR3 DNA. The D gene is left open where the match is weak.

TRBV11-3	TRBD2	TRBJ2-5	CASSLRTSGETQYF	TGTGCCAGCAGCTTAAGGACTAGTGGGGAGACCCAGTACTTC
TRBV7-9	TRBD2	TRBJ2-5	CASSLIAGGQRETQYF	TGTGCCAGCAGCCTTATAGCGGGAGGGCAGCGAGAGACCCAGTACTTC
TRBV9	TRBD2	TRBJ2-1	CASSGTLGTNYNEQFF	TGTGCCAGCAGCGGGACCTTGGGGACTAATTACAATGAGCAGTTCTTC
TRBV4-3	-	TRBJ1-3	CASSQDFGSGNTIYF	TGCGCCAGCAGCCAAGATTTCGGCTCTGGAAACACCATATATTTT
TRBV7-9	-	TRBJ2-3	CASILSTDTQYF	TGTGCCAGCATTCTTAGCACAGATACGCAGTATTTT
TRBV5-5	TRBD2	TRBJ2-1	CASSGRAGGPNVSSYNEQFF	TGTGCCAGCAGCGGCAGGGCGGGAGGGCCTAACGTTAGCTCCTACAATGAGCAGTTCTTC
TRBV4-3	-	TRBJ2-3	CASSQRDASTDTQYF	TGCGCCAGCAGCCAGCGGGACGCGAGCACAGATACGCAGTATTTT
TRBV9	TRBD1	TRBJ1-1	CASSGSGTGGGMAFF	TGTGCCAGCAGCGGCTCCGGGACAGGGGGCGGAATGGCTTTCTTT
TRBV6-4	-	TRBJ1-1	CASSDSSRGTEAFF	TGTGCCAGCAGTGACTCGAGTAGGGGAACTGAAGCTTTCTTT
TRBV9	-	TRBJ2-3	CASSPRNTDTQYF	TGTGCCAGCAGCCCCCGTAACACAGATACGCAGTATTTT
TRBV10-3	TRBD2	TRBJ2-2	CATSSGRETGELFF	TGTGCCACGTCTAGCGGGAGAGAGACCGGGGAGCTGTTTTTT
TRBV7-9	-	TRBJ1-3	CASSGAISGNTIYF	TGTGCCAGCAGCGGGGCCATATCTGGAAACACCATATATTTT
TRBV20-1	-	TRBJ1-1	CSAPGAVEAFF	TGCAGTGCTCCAGGGGCCGTTGAAGCTTTCTTT
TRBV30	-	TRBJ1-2	CAWSTGDWGYTF	TGTGCCTGGAGTACCGGGGACTGGGGCTACACCTTC
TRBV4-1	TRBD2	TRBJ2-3	CASSQGILGLAGGSTDTQYF	TGCGCCAGCAGCCAAGGGATCTTAGGACTAGCGGGAGGCTCCACGGATACGCAGTATTTT
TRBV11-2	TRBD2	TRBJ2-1	CASSYLVAGINEQFF	TGTGCCAGCAGCTATCTGGTAGCGGGGATCAATGAGCAGTTCTTC
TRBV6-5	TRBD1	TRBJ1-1	CASSRIDRAEAFF	TGTGCCAGCAGTCGGATAGACAGGGCTGAAGCTTTCTTT
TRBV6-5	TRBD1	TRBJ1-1	CASRTGARTEAFF	TGTGCCAGCAGGACAGGGGCGCGAACTGAAGCTTTCTTT
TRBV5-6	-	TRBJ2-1	CASSLMSDNEQFF	TGTGCCAGCAGCTTGATGTCAGACAATGAGCAGTTCTTC
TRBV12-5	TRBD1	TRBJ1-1	CASGPRTGGRAFF	TGTGCTAGTGGTCCGAGGACAGGGGGGAGAGCTTTCTTT
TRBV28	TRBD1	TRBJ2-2	CASSPWTGGAPGELFF	TGTGCCAGCAGTCCATGGACAGGGGGCGCTCCCGGGGAGCTGTTTTTT
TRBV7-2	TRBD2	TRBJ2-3	CASSQGLATDTQYF	TGTGCCAGCAGCCAGGGACTAGCCACAGATACGCAGTATTTT
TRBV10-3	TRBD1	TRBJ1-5	CATRDAQGASQPQHF	TGTGCCACACGCGACGCCCAGGGGGCAAGTCAGCCCCAGCATTTT
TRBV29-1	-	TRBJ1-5	CSVGVSVNQPQHF	TGCAGCGTTGGAGTCTCGGTCAATCAGCCCCAGCATTTT